The 15 T cell receptor beta chains listed next were all sequenced from one sample in a study of blood T cell repertoires in COVID-19 (dated by TCRdb to about 2020). The method was the immunoSEQ multiplex PCR assay. TCRdb limited this immuneACCESS table to in-frame rearrangements with V and J called. A share of clones is missing; checked studies link under half to unresolved V genes, and the rest is unexplained. For this sample there are under 60,000 clones; 80% to 95% appear just once. The ten largest clones take up about 3.1% of the sample. The sequenced sample was peripheral blood. The receptors derive from a human donor in a cohort sampled during active COVID-19.

V usage is TRBV5-1 and J usage is TRBJ2-5; D ambiguous. Deletions cut 0 bases from V and 9 bases from J, with 15 bases between. The CDR3 extends over 14 amino acids. Germline CDR1 and CDR2: SGHRS and YFSETQ. CDR3 nucleotides: TGCGCCAGCAGCTTGGTTGGCTTAGCTGAGGCCCAGTACTTC. Translated: CASSLVGLAEAQYF.

This clone was picked up one time. This sequence joins TRBV19 and TRBJ1-2, with D uncertain. The germline V and J ends were trimmed by 4 bases and 8 bases, with 11 bases remaining between them. The CDR3 consists of 12 residues. Germline V CDR1 and CDR2: LNHDA, SQIVND (reference sequence). The CDR3 DNA reads as TGTGCCAGTAGTAACGGGGTCGAGGGCTACACCTTC. Translated, it gives CASSNGVEGYTF.

The chain couples TRBV10-3 to TRBJ2-3, with 8 bases identical to TRBD2. The V gene's germline CDR1 is ENHRY and CDR2 SYGVKD. This CDR3 contains 16 residues. Losses at the gene ends were 3 bases for V and 5 bases for J; bases not matched to a gene: 10. CDR3 nucleotide sequence: TGTGCCATCAGTGAAGGAGTCGGGAGGGCCAGAGATACGCAGTATTTT. Its protein is CAISEGVGRARDTQYF.

The chain links TRBV21-1 to TRBJ2-3; the D call in the table, TRBD2, was not verified against the DNA. TRBV21-1 is noted as a pseudogene. The CDR3 covers 16 residues. The CDR3 DNA follows: TGTGCCAGCAGCACCGGACTAGCGGGAGGAAGAGATACGCAGTATTTT. It specifies CASSTGLAGGRDTQYF.

The genes are TRBV27 and TRBJ2-1, with D uncertain. Germline CDR1 and CDR2: MNHEY and SMNVEV (reference sequence). V lost 7 bases and J 8 bases, leaving 18 bases between the germline ends. The CDR3 has 14 residues. The CDR3 DNA is TGTGCCAGCACCCGGAGATCTTCCTGGGATGAGCAGTTCTTC. This gives the protein CASTRRSSWDEQFF.

J is TRBJ1-6 and V is TRBV2; possible D gene TRBD1, 5 bases. Deletions cut 2 bases from V and 1 base from J, with 12 bases between. The germline V gene has CDR1 SNHLY and CDR2 FYNNEI. This CDR3 has 17 amino acids. CDR3 bases: TGTGCCAGCAGTGAAACCAGGGCGGAATCCTATAATTCACCCCTCCACTTT. Protein: CASSETRAESYNSPLHF.

V usage is TRBV7-9 and J usage is TRBJ1-1, with no clear D. V lost 7 bases to trimming and J lost 1 base, with 13 bases between them. Germline CDR1 reads SEHNR; CDR2 reads FQNEAQ (reference sequence). This CDR3 is built from 14 residues. The DNA of the CDR3 is TGTGCCAGCACCTCACTCGGGAAGAACACTGAAGCTTTCTTT. As protein: CASTSLGKNTEAFF.

V usage is TRBV30 and J usage is TRBJ1-1, with 7 nucleotides matching TRBD1. V trimming: 5 bases; J trimming: 1 base; junction bases outside the gene matches: 1. The CDR3 sequence is 12 residues long. The germline CDR1 and CDR2 sequences are GTSNPN and SVGIG (reference sequence). Here the CDR3 reads CAWDRENTEAFF. The DNA of the CDR3 is TGTGCCTGGGACAGGGAGAACACTGAAGCTTTCTTT.

J is TRBJ2-3 and V is TRBV5-1, with 14 bases identical to TRBD2. After removal of 1 base from V and 7 bases from J, the junction contained 14 bases not matched to a gene. The germline gives CDR1 SGHRS, CDR2 YFSETQ. CDR3 length: 19 amino acids. CDR3 bases: TGCGCCAGCAGCTTGAGGCAGGGGGGACTAGCGGGAGTATTGAATACGCAGTATTTT. Its translation is CASSLRQGGLAGVLNTQYF.

The V call is TRBV19, the J call TRBJ1-1, with 8 bases aligning to TRBD1. The V gene's germline CDR1 is LNHDA and CDR2 SQIVND (reference sequence). The CDR3 consists of 13 residues. V lost 4 bases and J lost 9; bases outside the gene matches: 7. The CDR3 coding sequence is TGTGCCAGTAGTAATCCGGGACAGGCCCAAGCTTTCTTT. This encodes CASSNPGQAQAFF. Filled out from reference TRBV19 and TRBJ1-1, the complete variable domain reads DGGITQSPKYLFRKEGQNVTLSCEQNLNHDAMYWYRQDPGQGLRLIYYSQIVNDFQKGDIAEGYSVSREKKESFPLTVTSAQKNPTAFYLCASSNPGQAQAFFGQGTRLTVV.

The chain couples TRBV20-1 to TRBJ2-3, with a possible D match to TRBD1 (6 bases). V gave up 3 bases and J gave up 4 bases, with 8 bases separating them. CDR1 DFQATT and CDR2 SNEGSKA come from the germline V gene (reference sequence). CDR3 length: 12 amino acids. This CDR3 reads CSASYRADTQYF. CDR3 nucleotide sequence: TGCAGTGCTAGTTACAGGGCAGATACGCAGTATTTT.

This clone has just one count. The chain has TRBV30 and TRBJ2-7; TRBD2 aligns across 10 bases. Trimming at V came to 4 bases and at J to 6 bases, leaving 9 bases not matched to a gene. CDR1 is GTSNPN, CDR2 SVGIG, per germline (reference sequence). The CDR3 covers 14 residues. The CDR3 reads CAWNLLAGVGEQYF. The CDR3 DNA is TGTGCCTGGAACCTTCTAGCGGGAGTGGGCGAGCAGTACTTC.

The table lists this clone with a count of one. This sequence joins TRBV11-2 and TRBJ2-1; D ambiguous. Per the germline V gene, CDR1 is SGHAT and CDR2 is FQNNGV. Trimming cost V 5 bases and J 8 bases, with 16 bases left between them. The CDR3 sequence is 14 residues long. The CDR3 is CASSPMRSLDEQFF. For the CDR3, the DNA is TGTGCCAGCAGCCCCATGCGGTCCTTGGATGAGCAGTTCTTC.

The chain uses TRBV9 and TRBJ2-2, with 7 nucleotides matching TRBD2. This CDR3 has 16 amino acids. Germline V gives CDR1 SGDLS, CDR2 YYNGEE. The J segment lost 6 bases and the V segment lost 1 base, leaving 9 bases of the junction unmatched. The CDR3 sequence: CASSVTGGRAAGELFF. Here the CDR3 DNA reads TGTGCCAGCAGCGTAACTGGAGGGAGGGCCGCCGGGGAGCTGTTTTTT. Full variable domain (rest looked up from reference TRBV9 and TRBJ2-2): DSGVTQTPKHLITATGQRVTLRCSPRSGDLSVYWYQQSLDQGLQFLIQYYNGEERAKGNILERFSAQQFPDLHSELNLSSLELGDSALYFCASSVTGGRAAGELFFGEGSRLTVL.

The J gene is TRBJ1-1, the V gene TRBV5-6; maybe TRBD1 (6 bases). Germline assignment: CDR1 SGHDT and CDR2 YYEEEE. The CDR3 runs 14 residues. V was clipped by 4 bases and J by 3 bases, with 13 bases between them. The DNA of the CDR3 is TGTGCCAGCAGCGAACAGGGTTTATACACTGAAGCTTTCTTT. Translated: CASSEQGLYTEAFF.